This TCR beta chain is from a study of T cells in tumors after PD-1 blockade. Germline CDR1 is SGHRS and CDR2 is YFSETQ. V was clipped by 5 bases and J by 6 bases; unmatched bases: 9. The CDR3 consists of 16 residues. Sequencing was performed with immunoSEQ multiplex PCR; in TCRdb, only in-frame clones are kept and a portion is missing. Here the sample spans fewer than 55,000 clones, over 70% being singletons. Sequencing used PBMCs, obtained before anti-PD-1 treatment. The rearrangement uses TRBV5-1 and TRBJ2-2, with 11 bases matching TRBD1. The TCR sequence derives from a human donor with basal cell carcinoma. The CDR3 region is CASRPGQGADSGELFF. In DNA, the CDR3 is TGCGCCAGCAGGCCCGGACAGGGGGCGGACTCCGGGGAGCTGTTTTTT.